This T cell receptor (beta chain) derives from a study of pediatric ulcerative colitis. Whole-study findings and limits: Compared with controls, ulcerative colitis showed greater blood-rectum clone sharing.

Assay: immunoSEQ multiplex PCR; the TCRdb copy retains only in-frame clones and omits some. The sample has about 24,000 clones, approximately 71% seen once; the top ten hold 7.8%. This clone was observed a few times. What it binds is not known. During colonoscopy, one to two rectal pinch biopsies were collected. The trim removed 5 bases at V and 5 bases at J, leaving 6 bases unmatched. Looked up from germline, CDR1 is SGHAT and CDR2 is FQNNGV. CDR3 length equals 16 residues. The clonotype originates from a boy aged 5 to 17 with severe ulcerative colitis. The chain couples TRBV11-2 to TRBJ2-5, with 15 bases lining up with TRBD2. Sequenced: gut tissue. CDR3 in amino acids: CASSDRTSGRAETQYF. The CDR3 coding sequence is TGTGCCAGCAGCGACCGGACTAGCGGGAGGGCCGAGACCCAGTACTTC.